This paragraph covers one T cell receptor (beta chain) sequence. There were TCR beta CDR3 regions amplified from RNA transcripts. With the HTBI primer set, the TCR CDR3 went through a first round of RT-PCR. TCRdb re-analysed the multiplex PCR reads in MiXCR, keeping a single row per CDR3 protein. In the table there are 560,000 or so distinct CDR3 sequences, just under 20% of which are singletons. The data belong to a study of T cells in Graves' hyperthyroidism and ophthalmopathy. V shed 4 bases and J shed 4 bases, with 14 bases lying between them. The CDR3 runs to 14 residues. CDR1 is LGHDT and CDR2 is YNNKEL in the germline V gene (reference sequence). For ophthalmopathy patients, the Clinical Activity Score was at least 3 and the NOSPECS grade at least 4; duration was under 3 months. Patients were excluded for uncontrolled infection, other autoimmune disease, pregnancy or lactation. The diagnoses drew upon clinical symptoms, serum thyroxine and TRAb, thyroid ultrasound and orbital computed tomography. The authors took PBMCs from 10 ml fresh peripheral blood.

This rearrangement joins TRBV3-1 to TRBJ2-7; D is unclear. The sample taken for sequencing was blood. This clonotype originated in a man in his forties with Graves' ophthalmopathy. The CDR3 coding sequence is TGTGCCAGCAGCCCCCTAGATAGGTTTTACGAGCAGTACTTC. This codes for CASSPLDRFYEQYF.